The next 7 T cell receptor beta chains were all read from a single sample in a study of blood T cell repertoires in COVID-19. Method: immunoSEQ multiplex PCR; TCRdb's copy keeps in-frame clones and lacks some. The sample contains about 250,000 clones, approximately 89% of which appear only once. Specimen: PBMCs or T cells enriched from blood (not recorded which). These receptors were obtained from a woman in her thirties with acute COVID-19.

The J gene is TRBJ1-2, the V gene TRBV19, with 8 bases that match TRBD1. The V segment lost 5 bases and the J segment 6 bases; nucleotides outside the gene matches: 8. Germline V gene sequence: CDR1 LNHDA, CDR2 SQIVND (reference sequence). The CDR3 covers 14 residues. The CDR3 spells CASSRSRGRDGYTF. The CDR3 nucleotides read TGTGCCAGTAGTCGAAGCAGGGGGCGCGATGGCTACACCTTC.

This chain joins TRBV28 and TRBJ2-3; D is perhaps TRBD1 (6 bases). The CDR3 totals 15 residues. The germline V and J ends were trimmed by 5 bases and 3 bases, with 15 bases remaining between them. CDR1 and CDR2 (germline): MDHEN, SYDVKM. The CDR3 nucleotides are TGTGCCAGCAGTCCTCGTGGGGGCCTTACAGATACGCAGTATTTT. Protein: CASSPRGGLTDTQYF.

The chain joins TRBV3-1 (or the pseudogene TRBV3-2) to TRBJ2-3; TRBD2 aligns across 8 bases. The CDR3 loop spans 14 amino acids. The germline V gene encodes CDR1 LGHDT and CDR2 YNNKEL (reference sequence). V trimming: 4 bases; J trimming: 9 bases; junction bases outside the gene matches: 9. DNA of the CDR3: TGTGCCAGCAGCCCGACTAGCGAATCAGGCACGCAGTATTTT. Its translation: CASSPTSESGTQYF.

The chain links TRBV6-4 to TRBJ2-1, with D possibly being TRBD2 (6 bases). The CDR3 runs to 15 residues. Between the trimmed V and J ends, which lost 5 bases and 8 bases, there was a span of 19 bases. Germline CDR1 MRHNA, CDR2 SNTAGT. DNA of the CDR3: TGTGCCAGCAGTAGACGGGGACTTGGTTTGGATGAGCAGTTCTTC. This sequence encodes CASSRRGLGLDEQFF.

This rearrangement joins TRBV7-9 to TRBJ2-5, with 8 bases identical to TRBD2. The CDR3 consists of 15 residues. V dropped 2 bases and J dropped 2; count of bases not matched to a gene: 4. The germline V gene encodes CDR1 SEHNR and CDR2 FQNEAQ (reference sequence). The CDR3 protein is CASSLRRGAQETQYF. CDR3 nucleotide sequence: TGTGCCAGCAGCTTAAGGCGGGGGGCACAAGAGACCCAGTACTTC.

CDR3 nucleotides: TGTGCCAGTAGTTTCCTAGCTGATACCTACGAGCAGTACTTC. It translates to CASSFLADTYEQYF. The chain uses TRBV19 and TRBJ2-7; tentative D call: TRBD2 (5 bases). Trimming cost V 5 bases and J 2 bases, with 13 bases left between them. This CDR3 region has 14 residues. CDR1 is LNHDA, CDR2 SQIVND, per germline (reference sequence).

The chain joins TRBV12-5 to TRBJ1-1, with D possibly being TRBD1 (5 bases). This CDR3 spans 14 amino acids. CDR1 and CDR2 from the germline V gene are LGHNT and FRNRAP. Trimming shortened V by 4 bases and J by 2 bases, and 11 bases separated the two germline ends. The CDR3 is CASGWGTPNTEAFF. DNA of the CDR3: TGTGCTAGTGGTTGGGGCACCCCTAACACTGAAGCTTTCTTT. Using reference TRBV12-5 and TRBJ1-1 for the parts outside the CDR3, the full variable domain is DARVTQTPRHKVTEMGQEVTMRCQPILGHNTVFWYRQTMMQGLELLAYFRNRAPLDDSGMPKDRFSAEMPDATLATLKIQPSEPRDSAVYFCASGWGTPNTEAFFGQGTRLTVV.